These T cell receptor beta chains were read from a single sample in a study of T cell responses to AZD1222 COVID-19 vaccine. Sequencing used immunoSEQ multiplex PCR; TCRdb keeps in-frame clones, though not all of them. Found here are 150,000 to 200,000 clones, around nine tenths of them singletons; the top ten hold roughly 4%. The sequenced sample was peripheral blood, obtained 28 days after the second AZD1222 dose. The receptors come from an adult who received the AZD1222 COVID-19 vaccine. The CDR3 runs from the conserved cysteine through the conserved F or W. The D gene is left open where the match is weak. Clone size is shown for a subset of rows, as once, few, many or a class of expanded clone.

TRBJ1-1	TRBV5-1	once	NA	TGCGCCAGCAGCGCCGACTTAACCTCGGGCACTGAAGCTTTCTTT	CASSADLTSGTEAFF
TRBJ1-5	TRBV19	NA	NA	TGTGCCAGTAGTATAGGTTTCGATTCGGGGAGCAATCAGCCCCAGCATTTT	CASSIGFDSGSNQPQHF
TRBJ1-1	TRBV11-2	NA	NA	TGTGCCAGCAGCTTTAGAGGGAACACTGAAGCTTTCTTT	CASSFRGNTEAFF
TRBJ1-5	TRBV5-8	few	NA	TGTGCCAGCAGACAACTGGGGGGCCTTAGCAATCAGCCCCAGCATTTT	CASRQLGGLSNQPQHF
TRBJ2-5	TRBV19	NA	NA	TGTGCCAGTAGTTCCGGCCGAGGCAGGGGTAGGGAGACCCAGTACTTC	CASSSGRGRGRETQYF
TRBJ1-6	TRBV28	NA	NA	TGTGCCAGCAGTTTGGTGGTTTCACCCCTCCACTTT	CASSLVVSPLHF
TRBJ1-5	TRBV24-1	NA	TRBD1	TGTGCCACCAGTGATACCGGGACAGGGAGTCAAGTCCAGCCCCAGCATTTT	CATSDTGTGSQVQPQHF
TRBJ1-1	TRBV30	NA	NA	TGTGCCTGGAGTTCCTCCCTCGTCGGGGGAAGGAACACTGAAGCTTTCTTT	CAWSSSLVGGRNTEAFF
TRBJ1-4	TRBV6-2/TRBV6-3	NA	TRBD1	TGTGCCAGCAGTTACTCGAGGGAGGACAGGGGGAATGAAAAACTGTTTTTT	CASSYSREDRGNEKLFF
TRBJ1-1	TRBV7-9	NA	TRBD1	TGTGCCAGCAGCCACCCAGGGGGTATAGCTGAAGCTTTCTTT	CASSHPGGIAEAFF
TRBJ2-7	TRBV18	many	NA	TGTGCCAGCTCATCGGACTCCTACGAGCAGTACTTC	CASSSDSYEQYF
TRBJ2-7	TRBV5-1	NA	TRBD1	TGCGCCAGCAGCTTGGGAGACAGGGGGAAGGAGCAGTACTTC	CASSLGDRGKEQYF
TRBJ2-2	TRBV4-1	NA	NA	TGCGCCAGCAGCCAAGGGCTGGGGCCGAACACCGGGGAGCTGTTTTTT	CASSQGLGPNTGELFF
TRBJ1-2	TRBV19	NA	TRBD1	TGTGCCAGTAAGGACAGGGACCGGATTAACTATGGCTACACCTTC	CASKDRDRINYGYTF
TRBJ2-7	TRBV29-1	NA	TRBD1	TGCAGCGTTCTAACAGGGGCTAGGTACGAGCAGTACTTC	CSVLTGARYEQYF
TRBJ1-5	TRBV18	NA	TRBD1	TGTGCCAGCTCACCGTCGACAGGGAGCAATCAGCCCCAGCATTTT	CASSPSTGSNQPQHF
TRBJ2-2	TRBV30	NA	TRBD1	TGTGCCTGGAGACAGGGGCCCCGGGTCACCGGGGAGCTGTTTTTT	CAWRQGPRVTGELFF
TRBJ1-2	TRBV29-1	NA	TRBD1	TGCAGCGTTGAAGACGGACAGGGGAATAACTATGGCTACACCTTC	CSVEDGQGNNYGYTF
TRBJ1-3	TRBV5-6	NA	NA	TGTGCCAGCAGCTTGATTTCCTCTGGAAACACCATATATTTT	CASSLISSGNTIYF
TRBJ2-7	TRBV6-1	few	NA	TGTGCCAGCAGTGACCCCTTTGGGGGGGCGGTGTACGAGCAGTACTTC	CASSDPFGGAVYEQYF
TRBJ1-2	TRBV24-1	NA	NA	TGTGCCACCAGTGATTTTGAAGGGGAGGGCTACACCTTC	CATSDFEGEGYTF
TRBJ1-4	TRBV5-6	NA	NA	TGTGCCAGCACAAACAGTCCCACAACTAATGAAAAACTGTTTTTT	CASTNSPTTNEKLFF
TRBJ1-1	TRBV29-1	NA	NA	TGCAGCGTTAACCAGGGTGAAGCTTTCTTT	CSVNQGEAFF
TRBJ2-5	TRBV6-2/TRBV6-3	NA	NA	TGTGCCAGCAGCCTGGACGGTTTTCTCGAGACCCAGTACTTC	CASSLDGFLETQYF
TRBJ2-7	TRBV19	once	NA	TGTGCCAGTAGTAGGACGGGGCGAACGGGCGAGCAGTACTTC	CASSRTGRTGEQYF
TRBJ2-2	TRBV6-5	NA	NA	TGTGCCAGCAGTCGCCCGACGGATACCGGGGAGCTGTTTTTT	CASSRPTDTGELFF
TRBJ1-2	TRBV27	NA	TRBD1	TGTGCCAGCAGTCTAACCCAGGGGGCGTGGGGCTACACCTTC	CASSLTQGAWGYTF
TRBJ1-2	TRBV30	few	NA	TGTGCCTGGAGTGTAGGTGGGGGCTACACCTTC	CAWSVGGGYTF
TRBJ2-5	TRBV18	NA	NA	TGTGCCAGCTCACCGGTTAGCGCCTTCCAAGAGACCCAGTACTTC	CASSPVSAFQETQYF
TRBJ1-2	TRBV30	NA	NA	TGTGCCCGGAGGTTCGGGACATATGATTATGGCTACACCTTC	CARRFGTYDYGYTF
TRBJ2-3	TRBV6-5	few	NA	TGTGCCAGCAGTTACAGTAACGTGAATACGCAGTATTTT	CASSYSNVNTQYF